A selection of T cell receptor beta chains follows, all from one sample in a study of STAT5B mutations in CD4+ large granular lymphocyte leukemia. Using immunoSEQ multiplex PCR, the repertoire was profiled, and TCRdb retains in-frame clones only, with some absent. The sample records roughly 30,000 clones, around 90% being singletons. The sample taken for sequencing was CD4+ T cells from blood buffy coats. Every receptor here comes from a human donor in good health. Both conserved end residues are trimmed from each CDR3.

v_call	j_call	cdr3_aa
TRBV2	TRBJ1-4	ASSVGQTGLMGKLF
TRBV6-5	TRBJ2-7	ASSYSSGRASYEQY
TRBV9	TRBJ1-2	ASSVATANYGYT
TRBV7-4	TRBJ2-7	ASSHIRATSGSSYEQY
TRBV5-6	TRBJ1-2	ASSSDTIYGYT
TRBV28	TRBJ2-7	ASSLKTHYEQY
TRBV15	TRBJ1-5	ATSTPRGQSSNQPQH
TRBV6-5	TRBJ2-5	ASSFATGREETQY
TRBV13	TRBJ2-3	ASSLEAGALGLTDTQY
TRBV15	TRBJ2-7	ATSREIGYEQY
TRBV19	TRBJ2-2	ASSKGQDTGELF
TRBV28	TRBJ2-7	ASSLGGSRPLGYYEQY
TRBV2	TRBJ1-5	ASSEQQQFNQPQH
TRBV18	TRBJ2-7	ASSPSARGVGYEQY
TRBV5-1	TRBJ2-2	ASSPGVLSNTGELF
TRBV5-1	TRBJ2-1	ASSSGFTGTSGKSSSYNEQF
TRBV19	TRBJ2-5	ASSNPLGGAEETQY
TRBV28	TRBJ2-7	ASSTGQVYEQY
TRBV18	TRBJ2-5	ASSPSSRSPETQY
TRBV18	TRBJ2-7	ASSPVGTAYEQY
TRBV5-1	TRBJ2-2	ASSLVAGSSGELF
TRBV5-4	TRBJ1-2	ASSPHPTVNYGYT